The rows below give T cell receptor beta chains drawn from one sample of a study of long-term antiretroviral therapy in people with HIV. Assay used: immunoSEQ multiplex PCR; TCRdb lists only in-frame clones, some missing. Found here are some 16,000 clones, about 85% of them singletons; the top ten hold 5.2%. This specimen consisted of unsorted PBMCs, obtained 0.5 years after starting antiretroviral therapy. All receptors come from a woman aged 40 to 49 with HIV. CDR3s include the opening cysteine and the closing phenylalanine or tryptophan. Each record gives: V gene, clone size, J gene, D gene, CDR3 length, CDR3 DNA, CDR3 protein. D genes are given only for firm matches. Not all rows give a size; the values are once, few, many and, for expanded clones, a class.

TRBV28	-	TRBJ2-7	-	14	TGTGCCAGCAGTTTATCGGGGGAAGCCTACGAGCAGTACTTC	CASSLSGEAYEQYF
TRBV19	-	TRBJ2-2	TRBD1	13	TGTGCCAGTAGTCCTCAGGGGGCAGGGGAGCTGTTTTTT	CASSPQGAGELFF
TRBV7-9	-	TRBJ1-2	-	13	TGTGCCAGCAGCTTAGTGGGCGAGTATGGCTACACCTTC	CASSLVGEYGYTF
TRBV5-1	-	TRBJ2-7	-	15	TGCGCCAGCAGCTTCGGGTGGACGGCGTCCTACGAGCAGTACTTC	CASSFGWTASYEQYF
TRBV5-5	few	TRBJ2-2	TRBD2	15	TGTGCCAGCAGCTTGATGGGGGGGGACACCGGGGAGCTGTTTTTT	CASSLMGGDTGELFF
TRBV4-2	few	TRBJ2-7	-	15	TGTGCCAGCAGCCAAAGAGAGGGAGCACTCTACGAGCAGTACTTC	CASSQREGALYEQYF
TRBV6-6	-	TRBJ2-1	TRBD2	14	TGTGCCAGCACCATAGCGGGAGGTTACAATGAGCAGTTCTTC	CASTIAGGYNEQFF
TRBV19	once	TRBJ2-7	TRBD1	15	TGTGCCAGTAGTCTAAACCGGGACAGGGGGCGCGAGCAGTACTTC	CASSLNRDRGREQYF
TRBV6-5	-	TRBJ2-7	TRBD2	14	TGTGCCAGCAGTAGACGGGAGGTCCCCTACGAGCAGTACTTC	CASSRREVPYEQYF
TRBV9	-	TRBJ2-3	-	16	TGTGCCAGCAGCGTAACGAGCGTCCAAGGGTCAGATACGCAGTATTTT	CASSVTSVQGSDTQYF
TRBV28	-	TRBJ1-5	TRBD1	16	TGTGCCAGCAGTTTAACTTGGGGACAGGGGTCTCAGCCCCAGCATTTT	CASSLTWGQGSQPQHF
TRBV5-1	-	TRBJ2-2	-	16	TGCGCCAGCAGCGGTAAGGGACATTCGAACACCGGGGAGCTGTTTTTT	CASSGKGHSNTGELFF
TRBV7-9	-	TRBJ2-5	-	14	TGTGCCAGCAGCTTGCGTCAGGGAATCGGGACCCAGTACTTC	CASSLRQGIGTQYF
TRBV27	-	TRBJ2-1	-	13	TGTGCCAGCAGTACAGGGATTTGGTATGAGCAGTTCTTC	CASSTGIWYEQFF
TRBV6-5	-	TRBJ1-4	-	14	TGTGCCAGCAGACCAGGGTCGACTAATGAAAAACTGTTTTTT	CASRPGSTNEKLFF
TRBV29-1	-	TRBJ2-5	-	12	TGCAGCGTTCTTTCGAGCCTAGAGACCCAGTACTTC	CSVLSSLETQYF
TRBV6-1	-	TRBJ2-7	-	12	TGTGCCAGCAGGAGGGGGGGCTACGAGCAGTACTTC	CASRRGGYEQYF
TRBV28	-	TRBJ1-5	-	14	TGTGCCAGCAGTTCCTGGGGGGGGAAACAGCCCCAGCATTTT	CASSSWGGKQPQHF
TRBV27	medium-sized	TRBJ2-1	-	15	TGTGCCAGCAGCCCCCCGGGACTCGTTAACAATGAGCAGTTCTTC	CASSPPGLVNNEQFF
TRBV7-9	-	TRBJ1-1	TRBD1	17	TGTGCCAGCAGCTTAGTGACGGGGTCAGGGGGCTACACTGAAGCTTTCTTT	CASSLVTGSGGYTEAFF
TRBV5-1	-	TRBJ2-1	TRBD2	15	TGCGCCAGCAGCCCCATGGCTAGCGGGAGCAATGAGCAGTTCTTC	CASSPMASGSNEQFF
TRBV7-9	-	TRBJ1-1	TRBD1	14	TGTGCCAGCAGCTTTGGACAGGAGGTTACTGAAGCTTTCTTT	CASSFGQEVTEAFF
TRBV9	-	TRBJ2-7	-	15	TGTGCCAGCAGCAGACAAGTAGGACAGAACTACGAGCAGTACTTC	CASSRQVGQNYEQYF
TRBV6-5	-	TRBJ2-7	TRBD1	14	TGTGCCAGCAGCCGGGACAGCCTCGTGGACGAGCAGTACTTC	CASSRDSLVDEQYF
TRBV25-1	-	TRBJ2-3	-	16	TGTGCCAGCCCTTCCCCCCCAGCCTGGGGCACAGATACGCAGTATTTT	CASPSPPAWGTDTQYF